This TCR beta chain was observed in a study of early T cells in non-severe SARS-CoV-2 infection. Study in general: Bulk RNA isolated from unsorted whole blood underwent sequencing; chains were not paired. Study-wide findings and caveats: Using VDJdb, the matching emphasized anti-spike CD8 responses while missing private and CD4 specificities.

The germline V gene has CDR1 MNHEY and CDR2 SVGEGT. V dropped 5 bases and J dropped 3 bases, with 14 bases sitting between them. The CDR3 has 15 residues. Unique molecular identifiers were added to individual cDNA molecules. TCRdb processed the 5' RACE reads anew with MiXCR; each CDR3 protein has one entry. The table has 100,000 to 120,000 distinct CDR3 sequences, roughly 12% seen once. This clonotype has a count of ten or more. Its antigen remains unidentified. This sequence was found in an adult who was a healthcare worker with PCR-confirmed SARS-CoV-2 infection or an uninfected control (not recorded which). The sample comprised whole blood. The chain uses TRBV6-2 or TRBV6-3 and TRBJ1-3, with a possible D match to TRBD1 (6 bases). CDR3 DNA: TGTGCCAGCAGTCCGACAGGTACCGGTGGAAACACCATATATTTT. Protein: CASSPTGTGGNTIYF.